This entry lists 27 T cell receptor beta chains sequenced from one sample in a study of cytomegalovirus exposure and HLA in healthy donors. With 60 Vbeta and 13 Jbeta primers, the PCR was carried out. Clones were read by immunoSEQ multiplex PCR, and TCRdb kept only the in-frame ones, dropping some. Of about 120,000 clones in the sample, around three quarters were seen once. The sample taken for sequencing was PBMCs. Receptors were obtained from a man in his late teens or twenties in good health and CMV-seropositive.

The chain links TRBV6-5 to TRBJ1-1; D is uncertain. Germline values: CDR1 MNHEY, CDR2 SVGAGI. V lost 6 bases and J 3 bases, leaving 14 bases between the germline ends. The CDR3 has 14 amino acids. The chain's CDR3 is CASSPVGGYTEAFF. CDR3 coding DNA: TGTGCCAGCAGCCCCGTCGGAGGGTACACTGAAGCTTTCTTT.

The chain has TRBV6-6 and TRBJ1-3, with no clear D. In germline, CDR1 is MNHNY, CDR2 SVGAGI (reference sequence). This CDR3 comprises 15 residues. V shed 5 bases and J shed 0 bases, with 11 bases lying between them. The CDR3 loop reads CASSHDISSGNTIYF. CDR3 sequence (DNA): TGTGCCAGCAGTCACGACATCAGCTCTGGAAACACCATATATTTT.

The rearrangement joins TRBV6-1 to TRBJ2-7; D perhaps matches TRBD2 (6 bases). The CDR3 loop spans 15 amino acids. The V and J ends lost 8 bases and 4 bases respectively, with 21 bases between them. CDR1 is MNHNS, CDR2 SASEGT, per germline. The CDR3 region is CASRPAGQVIYEQYF. The CDR3 bases are TGTGCCAGCCGCCCCGCGGGGCAGGTTATTTACGAGCAGTACTTC.

The J gene is TRBJ2-7, the V gene TRBV7-8, with 11 bases identical to TRBD2. CDR1 and CDR2 from the germline V gene are SGHVS and FQNEAQ. There are 17 residues in the CDR3. V lost 4 bases, J lost 2 bases, and 10 bases stayed unmatched. The CDR3 loop reads CASSSGLAGSSAYEQYF. The CDR3 nucleotides read TGTGCCAGCAGCTCAGGACTAGCGGGCTCGTCGGCCTACGAGCAGTACTTC. Together with reference TRBV7-8 and TRBJ2-7, the CDR3 gives the full variable domain: GAGVSQSPRYKVAKRGQDVALRCDPISGHVSLFWYQQALGQGPEFLTYFQNEAQLDKSGLPSDRFFAERPEGSVSTLKIQRTQQEDSAVYLCASSSGLAGSSAYEQYFGPGTRLTVT.

The chain has TRBV9 and TRBJ2-1, with D tentatively TRBD1 (6 bases). Between the trimmed V and J ends, which lost 3 bases and 8 bases, there was a span of 24 bases. Germline V CDR1 and CDR2: SGDLS, YYNGEE. CDR3 size: 17 residues. CDR3 DNA: TGTGCCAGCAGCGGATACCTGGACAGCGTTAGTACCGATGAGCAGTTCTTC. Translation gives CASSGYLDSVSTDEQFF.

J is TRBJ1-2 and V is TRBV7-8, with 7 positions matching TRBD1. Germline-derived CDR1 and CDR2 are SGHVS and FQNEAQ. The CDR3 spans 16 residues. Germline trimming cut 5 bases from V and 4 bases from J; bases unmatched to any gene: 13. The CDR3 bases are TGTGCCAGCAGCGTATCGCCGGGACAGTTAGGCTATGGCTACACCTTC. It codes for CASSVSPGQLGYGYTF.

The chain uses TRBV27 and TRBJ2-7; the match to TRBD1 covers 10 bases. In germline, CDR1 is MNHEY, CDR2 SMNVEV (reference sequence). The trim removed 5 bases at V and 6 bases at J, leaving 10 bases unmatched. The CDR3 extends over 15 amino acids. The CDR3 reads CASSIAGTGVTEQYF. In nucleotides, the CDR3 is TGTGCCAGCAGTATCGCCGGGACAGGGGTTACCGAGCAGTACTTC.

This clone is a singleton in its sample. The chain employs TRBV30 and TRBJ1-6; no reliable D call. The CDR3 sequence is 14 residues long. The germline V and J ends were trimmed by 5 bases and 13 bases, with 21 bases remaining between them. Germline V CDR1 and CDR2: GTSNPN, SVGIG (reference sequence). The CDR3 loop reads CAWCPNGLALPLHF. CDR3 DNA: TGTGCCTGGTGCCCTAATGGACTCGCCCTGCCCCTCCACTTT.

The chain carries TRBV9 and TRBJ1-2, with TRBD1 identical over 10 bases. This CDR3 contains 15 residues. Looked up from germline, CDR1 is SGDLS and CDR2 is YYNGEE. The trim removed 0 bases at V and 4 bases at J, leaving 3 bases unmatched. CDR3 in amino acids: CASSVGQGASYGYTF. In nucleotides, the CDR3 is TGTGCCAGCAGCGTAGGACAGGGGGCCAGCTATGGCTACACCTTC. Full variable domain (missing parts from reference TRBV9 and TRBJ1-2): DSGVTQTPKHLITATGQRVTLRCSPRSGDLSVYWYQQSLDQGLQFLIQYYNGEERAKGNILERFSAQQFPDLHSELNLSSLELGDSALYFCASSVGQGASYGYTFGSGTRLTVV.

V is TRBV5-6 and J is TRBJ1-2, with D perhaps TRBD1 (6 bases). The V gene lost 3 bases and the J gene lost 5 bases, with 14 bases spanning the gap. CDR1 SGHDT and CDR2 YYEEEE come from the germline V gene. The CDR3 extends over 14 amino acids. CDR3 bases: TGTGCCAGCAGCTCCGGACAGAGCCAGTATGGCTACACCTTC. Translated: CASSSGQSQYGYTF.

This clone was seen once. The rearrangement links TRBV6-6 to TRBJ2-5; TRBD2 matches 10 bases. The CDR3 is 13 amino acids. Germline V CDR1 and CDR2: MNHNY, SVGAGI (reference sequence). V lost 2 bases to trimming and J lost 7 bases; unmatched junction nucleotides: 1. The CDR3 bases are TGTGCCAGCAGTTACGAGCGGGGGGGGACCCAGTACTTC. Its translation: CASSYERGGTQYF.

This clone was observed a few times. This chain joins TRBV5-1 and TRBJ2-5; no definite D call. CDR3 length: 12 amino acids. Germline lookup yields CDR1 SGHRS and CDR2 YFSETQ. The ends were cut back, 2 bases at V and 1 base at J, with 3 bases in the middle. The CDR3 protein is CASSLLQETQYF. The CDR3 bases are TGCGCCAGCAGCTTACTCCAAGAGACCCAGTACTTC.

The J gene is TRBJ1-1, the V gene TRBV7-9, with D maybe TRBD1 (5 bases). Germline V gene lookup returns CDR1 SEHNR and CDR2 FQNEAQ (reference sequence). The CDR3 is 15 amino acids. V was pared by 5 bases and J by 4 bases, with 17 bases between. This chain's CDR3 is CASSLTQGMGTEAFF. The CDR3 DNA reads TGTGCCAGCAGCCTAACGCAGGGTATGGGCACTGAAGCTTTCTTT.

The gene calls are TRBV6-1 and TRBJ2-7, with TRBD1 as a possible D gene (5 bases). Germline V lookup: CDR1 MNHNS, CDR2 SASEGT. The V end lost 3 bases, the J end lost 0 bases, and 9 bases lay between the germline ends. The CDR3 contains 14 residues. CDR3 nucleotides: TGTGCCAGCAGTGAGTGGGGCAGCTCCTACGAGCAGTACTTC. Amino acid sequence: CASSEWGSSYEQYF.

The chain combines TRBV5-1 with TRBJ2-3; TRBD2 agrees at 9 bases. The trim removed 1 base at V and 3 bases at J, leaving 3 bases unmatched. This CDR3 has 15 residues. Looked up from germline, CDR1 is SGHRS and CDR2 is YFSETQ. The CDR3 loop reads CASSLMGLATDTQYF. In DNA, the CDR3 is TGCGCCAGCAGCTTGATGGGACTAGCAACAGATACGCAGTATTTT.

V is TRBV10-2 and J is TRBJ2-2, with no clear D. Per germline, CDR1 WSHSY and CDR2 SAAADI. Trimming shortened V by 0 bases and J by 2 bases, and 10 bases separated the two germline ends. The CDR3 is made up of 16 amino acids. CDR3 coding DNA: TGCGCCAGCAGTGAGTCCCCACTTTTCAACACCGGGGAGCTGTTTTTT. Protein: CASSESPLFNTGELFF.

This chain links TRBV7-9 with TRBJ2-1; D might be TRBD2 (5 bases). Germline V gene sequence: CDR1 SEHNR, CDR2 FQNEAQ (reference sequence). The CDR3 sequence is 13 residues long. V was shortened by 3 bases and J by 7 bases, with 10 bases between the two germline ends. The DNA for the CDR3 is TGTGCCAGCAGCTTGACTATTTCGAATGAGCAGTTCTTC. The encoded protein is CASSLTISNEQFF.

The chain recombines TRBV19 with TRBJ2-5, with TRBD2 matching over 8 bases. V was pared by 1 base and J by 5 bases, with 6 bases of the junction left unmatched. The CDR3 runs 15 residues. Germline V gives CDR1 LNHDA, CDR2 SQIVND (reference sequence). CDR3 sequence (DNA): TGTGCCAGTAGTATAGGTGGGACTAGGCGGGAGACCCAGTACTTC. It codes for CASSIGGTRRETQYF.

About this clone itself: A junction end diverges from the germline sequence, so it may reflect a read error. The J gene is TRBJ2-6, the V gene TRBV6-1; weak D call: TRBD1 (5 bases). Looked up from germline, CDR1 is MNHNS and CDR2 is SASEGT. The CDR3 contains 15 residues. In DNA form, the CDR3 reads TGTGCCAGCAGTCCAAGGGTAACTGGGGCCAACGGCCTGACTTTC. It specifies CASSPRVTGANGLTF.

The V and J genes are TRBV6-5 and TRBJ1-1; perhaps TRBD1 as D (5 bases). V lost 2 bases, J lost 5 bases, and 15 bases lay in between. Germline V gives CDR1 MNHEY, CDR2 SVGAGI. The CDR3 covers 15 residues. CDR3 in amino acids: CASSYLGLGGTEAFF. The DNA for the CDR3 is TGTGCCAGCAGTTACCTGGGGTTGGGGGGAACTGAAGCTTTCTTT.

The V and J genes are TRBV13 and TRBJ1-2; D is unresolved. CDR1 and CDR2 (germline): PRHDT, FYEKMQ (reference sequence). This CDR3 has 14 amino acids. V lost 0 bases and J lost 4, with 9 bases in between. The CDR3 region is CASSLGAGLYGYTF. The CDR3 nucleotides are TGTGCCAGCAGCTTAGGGGCGGGCCTCTATGGCTACACCTTC.

The chain combines TRBV30 with TRBJ2-7; possibly TRBD2 for D (6 bases). The CDR3 totals 14 residues. Trimming took 4 bases from V and 5 from J, leaving 18 bases between them. The germline gives CDR1 GTSNPN, CDR2 SVGIG (reference sequence). CDR3 region: CAWKETSIRNEQYF. For the CDR3, the DNA is TGTGCCTGGAAAGAGACTAGTATAAGGAACGAGCAGTACTTC.

The table lists this clone with a few counts. V usage is TRBV2 and J usage is TRBJ1-2; D possibly corresponds to TRBD1 (6 bases). Trimming left V 6 bases short and J 6 bases short, with 11 bases between. This CDR3 is 12 amino acids long. Per the germline V gene, CDR1 is SNHLY and CDR2 is FYNNEI. This chain's CDR3 is CASREYRDGYTF. The CDR3 DNA follows: TGTGCCAGCAGGGAGTACAGGGATGGCTACACCTTC. Complete variable domain (other parts from reference TRBV2 and TRBJ1-2): EPEVTQTPSHQVTQMGQEVILRCVPISNHLYFYWYRQILGQKVEFLVSFYNNEISEKSEIFDDQFSVERPDGSNFTLKIRSTKLEDSAMYFCASREYRDGYTFGSGTRLTVV.

This clone has a single count. In nucleotides, the CDR3 is TGTGCCATCAGTGTTCCCCGACAGGGTGATCATGGCTACACCTTC. Residues: CAISVPRQGDHGYTF. The rearrangement uses TRBV10-3 and TRBJ1-2; 7 positions agree with TRBD1. The CDR3 has 15 amino acids. Germline V gene sequence: CDR1 ENHRY, CDR2 SYGVKD. V trimming: 4 bases; J trimming: 6 bases; junction bases outside the gene matches: 11.

V usage is TRBV7-6 and J usage is TRBJ1-2; D gene unclear. Looked up from germline, CDR1 is SGHVS and CDR2 is FNYEAQ. Trimming stripped 2 bases from V and 1 base from J, with 8 bases between. The CDR3 is made up of 14 amino acids. CDR3 protein: CASSLWPINYGYTF. DNA of the CDR3: TGTGCCAGCAGCTTATGGCCGATTAACTATGGCTACACCTTC.

The chain combines TRBV5-4 with TRBJ2-5, with 12 bases fitting TRBD2. CDR3 size: 16 residues. V trimming: 0 bases; J trimming: 2 bases; junction bases outside the gene matches: 2. CDR1 is SGHNT, CDR2 YYREEE, per germline (reference sequence). The DNA of the CDR3 is TGTGCCAGCAGCTTGGTGACTAGCGGGGGACAAGAGACCCAGTACTTC. Its translation: CASSLVTSGGQETQYF. The full variable domain, completed using reference TRBV5-4 and TRBJ2-5, is ETGVTQSPTHLIKTRGQQVTLRCSSQSGHNTVSWYQQALGQGPQFIFQYYREEENGRGNFPPRFSGLQFPNYSSELNVNALELDDSALYLCASSLVTSGGQETQYFGPGTRLLVL.

The J gene is TRBJ1-1, the V gene TRBV5-4; D gene ambiguous. Germline loops: CDR1 SGHNT, CDR2 YYREEE (reference sequence). Between the trimmed V and J ends, which lost 0 bases and 3 bases, there was a span of 9 bases. The CDR3 covers 14 residues. CDR3: CASSLATRDTEAFF. CDR3 DNA: TGTGCCAGCAGCTTGGCAACGCGCGACACTGAAGCTTTCTTT.